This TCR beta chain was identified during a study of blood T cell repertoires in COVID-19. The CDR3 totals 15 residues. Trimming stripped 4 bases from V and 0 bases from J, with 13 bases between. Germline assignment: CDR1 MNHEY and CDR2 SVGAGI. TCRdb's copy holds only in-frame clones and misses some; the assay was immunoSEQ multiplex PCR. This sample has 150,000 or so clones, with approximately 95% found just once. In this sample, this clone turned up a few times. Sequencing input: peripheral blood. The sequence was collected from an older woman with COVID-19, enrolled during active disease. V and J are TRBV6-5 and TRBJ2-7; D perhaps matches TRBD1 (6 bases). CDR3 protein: CASSSVQGSSYEQYF. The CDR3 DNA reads TGTGCCAGCAGTTCCGTACAGGGTAGCTCCTACGAGCAGTACTTC.